This T cell receptor beta chain was retrieved from a study of naive and memory T cell subsets. As to this clonotype: Its antigen remains unidentified.

Two oligonucleotides, mixed equimolar, formed the beta constant-region primer covering TRBC1 and TRBC2. Ligated cDNA was amplified by four rounds of PCR with nested alpha and beta constant-region primers and SP2. In TCRdb, the UMI-ligation and nested PCR reads were re-called with MiXCR into one record per CDR3 protein. Of approximately 150,000 distinct CDR3 sequences in the sample, approximately 24% were seen once. The V gene lost 0 bases and the J gene lost 0 bases, with 6 bases spanning the gap. This CDR3 has 14 residues. Germline values: CDR1 SGHDN, CDR2 FVKESK. The study, taken as a whole, reports: Possibly reflecting memory cells re-expressing CD45RA, a few larger clonotypes occurred in naive repertoires, especially CD8.

Cells stained for CD3, CD4, CD8, CD45RA, CD27 and viability were sorted into four CD45RA/CD27 subsets. The sequence was obtained from a human donor in good health. The chain uses TRBV14 and TRBJ2-7; no definite D call. What was sequenced was naive CD4+ T cells from blood. CDR3 loop: CASSQENPSYEQYF. The CDR3 nucleotides are TGTGCCAGCAGCCAAGAAAACCCCTCCTACGAGCAGTACTTC.